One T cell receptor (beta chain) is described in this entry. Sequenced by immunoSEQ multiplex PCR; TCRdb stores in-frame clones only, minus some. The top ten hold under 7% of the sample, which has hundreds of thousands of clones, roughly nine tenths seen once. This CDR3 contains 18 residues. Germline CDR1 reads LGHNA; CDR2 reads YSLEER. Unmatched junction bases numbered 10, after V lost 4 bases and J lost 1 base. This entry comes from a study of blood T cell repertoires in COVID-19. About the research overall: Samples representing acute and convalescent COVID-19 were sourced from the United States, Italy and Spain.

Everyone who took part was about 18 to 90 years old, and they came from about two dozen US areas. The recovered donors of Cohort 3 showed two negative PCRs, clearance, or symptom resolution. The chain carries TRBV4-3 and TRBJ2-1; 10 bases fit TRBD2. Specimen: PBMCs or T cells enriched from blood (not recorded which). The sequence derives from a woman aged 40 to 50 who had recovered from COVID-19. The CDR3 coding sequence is TGCGCCAGCAGCCTCCACCTAAGACTAGCGGGTTCCTACAATGAGCAGTTCTTC. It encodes CASSLHLRLAGSYNEQFF.